This T cell receptor (beta chain) was sequenced for a study of Ad26.COV2.S vaccination and SARS-CoV-2 variants. Study-wide context: Once or twice, 56 days apart, Ad26.COV2.S was delivered intramuscularly.

Described treatment: 19 received Ad26.COV2.S at low or high dose, single or two shots; roughly 5 received placebo; per-sample allocation not given. Sampling was done on day 63 after the first vaccine or placebo injection. Sequenced by immunoSEQ multiplex PCR; TCRdb stores in-frame clones only, minus some. Among roughly 410,000 clones listed, 83% were seen once. The CDR3 has 15 residues. Germline V gene sequence: CDR1 SGHVS, CDR2 FQNEAQ. V lost 1 base and J lost 6; bases outside the gene matches: 7. Source: peripheral blood, taken in a trial of Ad26.COV2.S vaccine versus placebo. This sequence was found in a person aged 18-60 years who received the Ad26.COV2.S COVID-19 vaccine or a placebo. The chain combines TRBV7-8 with TRBJ1-2; 8 nucleotides line up with TRBD1. The CDR3 protein is CASSLERRGLNGYTF. CDR3 DNA: TGTGCCAGCAGCTTAGAGCGCAGGGGGCTTAATGGCTACACCTTC.